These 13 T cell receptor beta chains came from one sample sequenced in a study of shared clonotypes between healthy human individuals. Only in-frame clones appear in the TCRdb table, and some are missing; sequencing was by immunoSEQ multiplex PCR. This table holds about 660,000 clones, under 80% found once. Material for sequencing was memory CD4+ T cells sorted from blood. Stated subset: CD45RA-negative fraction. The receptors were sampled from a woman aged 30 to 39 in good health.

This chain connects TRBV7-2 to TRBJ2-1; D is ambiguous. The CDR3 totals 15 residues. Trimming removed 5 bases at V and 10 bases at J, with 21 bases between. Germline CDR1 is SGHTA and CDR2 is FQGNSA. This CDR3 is CASSPMAGRRTEQFF. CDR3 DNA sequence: TGTGCCAGCAGCCCGATGGCTGGGCGAAGGACGGAGCAGTTCTTC.

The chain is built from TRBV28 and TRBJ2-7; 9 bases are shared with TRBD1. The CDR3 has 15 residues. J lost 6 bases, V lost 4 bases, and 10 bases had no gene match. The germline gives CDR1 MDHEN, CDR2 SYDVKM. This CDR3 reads CASSSAGTGTSEQYF. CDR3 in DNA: TGTGCCAGCAGTTCGGCGGGGACAGGGACAAGCGAGCAGTACTTC.

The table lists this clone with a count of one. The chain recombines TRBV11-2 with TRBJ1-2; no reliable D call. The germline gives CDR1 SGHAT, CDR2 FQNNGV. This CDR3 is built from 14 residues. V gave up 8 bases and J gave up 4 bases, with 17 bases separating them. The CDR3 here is CASGQGQSSYGYTF. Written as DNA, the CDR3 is TGTGCCAGCGGCCAAGGTCAAAGTTCCTATGGCTACACCTTC.

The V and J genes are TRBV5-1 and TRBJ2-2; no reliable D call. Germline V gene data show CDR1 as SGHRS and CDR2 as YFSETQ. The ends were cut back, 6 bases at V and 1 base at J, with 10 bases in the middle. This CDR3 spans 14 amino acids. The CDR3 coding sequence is TGCGCCAGCAACGAACAGTGGAACACCGGGGAGCTGTTTTTT. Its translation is CASNEQWNTGELFF. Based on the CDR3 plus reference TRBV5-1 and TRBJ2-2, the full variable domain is KAGVTQTPRYLIKTRGQQVTLSCSPISGHRSVSWYQQTPGQGLQFLFEYFSETQRNKGNFPGRFSGRQFSNSRSEMNVSTLELGDSALYLCASNEQWNTGELFFGEGSRLTVL.

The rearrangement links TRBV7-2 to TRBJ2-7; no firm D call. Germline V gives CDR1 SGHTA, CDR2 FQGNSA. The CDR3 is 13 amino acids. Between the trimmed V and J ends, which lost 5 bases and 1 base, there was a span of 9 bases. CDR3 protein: CASSTVVSYEQYF. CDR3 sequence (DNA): TGTGCCAGCAGCACAGTTGTATCCTACGAGCAGTACTTC.

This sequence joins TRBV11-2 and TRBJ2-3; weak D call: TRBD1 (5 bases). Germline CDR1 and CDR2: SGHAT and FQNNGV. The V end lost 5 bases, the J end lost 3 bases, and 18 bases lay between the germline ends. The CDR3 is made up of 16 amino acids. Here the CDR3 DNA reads TGTGCCAGCAGCAAACAGGCTCGGCTAATAACAGATACGCAGTATTTT. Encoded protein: CASSKQARLITDTQYF.

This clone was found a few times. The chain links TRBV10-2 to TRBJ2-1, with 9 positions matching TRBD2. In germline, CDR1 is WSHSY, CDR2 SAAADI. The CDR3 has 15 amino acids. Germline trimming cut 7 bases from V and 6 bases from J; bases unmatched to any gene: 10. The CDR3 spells CASKLAGAYINEQFF. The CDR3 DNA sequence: TGCGCCAGCAAATTAGCGGGAGCGTATATCAATGAGCAGTTCTTC.

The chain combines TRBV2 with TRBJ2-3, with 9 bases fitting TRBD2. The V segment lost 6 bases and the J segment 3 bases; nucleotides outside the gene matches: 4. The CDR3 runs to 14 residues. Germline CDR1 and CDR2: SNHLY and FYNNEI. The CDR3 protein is CASRDSGSTDTQYF. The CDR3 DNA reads TGTGCCAGCAGGGATAGCGGGAGTACAGATACGCAGTATTTT. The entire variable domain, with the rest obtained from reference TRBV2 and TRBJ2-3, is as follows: EPEVTQTPSHQVTQMGQEVILRCVPISNHLYFYWYRQILGQKVEFLVSFYNNEISEKSEIFDDQFSVERPDGSNFTLKIRSTKLEDSAMYFCASRDSGSTDTQYFGPGTRLTVL.

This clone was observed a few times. This CDR3 is CATSAGLNTEAFF. In DNA form, the CDR3 reads TGCGCCACCTCCGCGGGGTTAAACACTGAAGCTTTCTTT. The V and J genes are TRBV5-1 and TRBJ1-1; the D is unclear. CDR1 and CDR2 from the germline V gene are SGHRS and YFSETQ. The V gene lost 9 bases and the J gene lost 2 bases, with 14 bases spanning the gap. The CDR3 totals 13 residues. Filled out from reference TRBV5-1 and TRBJ1-1, the complete variable domain reads KAGVTQTPRYLIKTRGQQVTLSCSPISGHRSVSWYQQTPGQGLQFLFEYFSETQRNKGNFPGRFSGRQFSNSRSEMNVSTLELGDSALYLCATSAGLNTEAFFGQGTRLTVV.

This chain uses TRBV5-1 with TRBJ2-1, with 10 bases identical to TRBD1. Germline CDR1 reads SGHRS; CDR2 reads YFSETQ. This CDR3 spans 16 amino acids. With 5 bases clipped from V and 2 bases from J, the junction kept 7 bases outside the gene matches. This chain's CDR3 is CASRNPGTGAYNEQFF. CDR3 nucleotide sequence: TGCGCCAGCAGGAACCCCGGGACAGGGGCCTACAATGAGCAGTTCTTC.

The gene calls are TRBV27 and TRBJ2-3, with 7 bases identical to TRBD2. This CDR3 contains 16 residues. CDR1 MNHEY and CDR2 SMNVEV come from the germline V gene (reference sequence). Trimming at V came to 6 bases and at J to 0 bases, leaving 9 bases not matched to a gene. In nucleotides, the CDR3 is TGTGCCAGCAGCCAAAGACTAGCAGATAGCACAGATACGCAGTATTTT. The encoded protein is CASSQRLADSTDTQYF.

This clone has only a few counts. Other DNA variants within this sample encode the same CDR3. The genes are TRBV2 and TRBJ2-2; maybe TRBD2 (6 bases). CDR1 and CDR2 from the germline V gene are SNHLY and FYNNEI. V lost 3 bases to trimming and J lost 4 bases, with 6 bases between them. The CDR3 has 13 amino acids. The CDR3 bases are TGTGCCAGCAGTGAGGGGGGCACCGGGGAGCTGTTTTTT. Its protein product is CASSEGGTGELFF.

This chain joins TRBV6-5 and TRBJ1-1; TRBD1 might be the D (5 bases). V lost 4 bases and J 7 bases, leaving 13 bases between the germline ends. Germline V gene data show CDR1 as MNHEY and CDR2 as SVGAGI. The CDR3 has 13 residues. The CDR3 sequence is CASSSYGTGEAFF. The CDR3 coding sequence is TGTGCCAGCAGTTCCTACGGCACAGGTGAAGCTTTCTTT.